This T cell receptor (beta chain) was obtained from a study of blood T cell repertoires in COVID-19. Study-wide background: The United States, Italy and Spain provided the acute and convalescent COVID-19 samples. T cells, B-cell-depleted T cells, or PBMCs provided the cDNA or gDNA that served as material.

The V gene end was trimmed by 2 bases and the J gene end by 4 bases; junction bases not matched to a gene: 6. Germline assignment: CDR1 MDHEN and CDR2 SYDVKM. CDR3 length equals 15 residues. In the source study's methods: Estimation of nucleated cell counts relied on the amplification of reference gene primers. Sequencing was performed with immunoSEQ multiplex PCR; in TCRdb, only in-frame clones are kept and a portion is missing. V and J calls and clone size come straight from that table; D and trimming were deduced from the DNA. The table shows hundreds of thousands of clones, with roughly nine tenths occurring only once.

The gene calls are TRBV28 and TRBJ2-7; the match to TRBD1 covers 9 bases. This clonotype originated in a man aged 55 to 70 who had recovered from COVID-19. Material for sequencing was peripheral blood. CDR3 nucleotide sequence: TGTGCCAGCAGTTTACTAGGGACAGGGATGTACGAGCAGTACTTC. Translation: CASSLLGTGMYEQYF.